The rows below give T cell receptor beta chains drawn from one sample of a study of blood T cells in healthy people across ages. One entry per CDR3 protein results from TCRdb running MiXCR on the 5' RACE reads. The sample has approximately 770,000 distinct CDR3 sequences, roughly 50% seen once. Sequenced material: blood. These receptors were obtained from a young man in good health. Both conserved end residues are part of each CDR3. The order of the fields is J gene, clone size, V gene, CDR3 length, D gene, CDR3 DNA, CDR3 protein. A D gene is named only where the DNA matches it firmly. Not every row has a clone size; where given, it reads once, few, many or a size class.

>TRBJ2-3|-|TRBV24-1|12|-
TGTGCCACCAGTGGTGACAGTGATACGCAGTATTTT
CATSGDSDTQYF
>TRBJ2-7|-|TRBV7-9|13|-
TGTGCCGGCACCTTTTGGGGGTCCGACGAGCAGTACTTC
CAGTFWGSDEQYF
>TRBJ2-1|-|TRBV25-1|11|-
TGTGCCAGCTCACAGGGCTACGAGCAGAACTTC
CASSQGYEQNF
>TRBJ1-5|-|TRBV24-1|16|-
TGTGCCACCAGTGACCCCAGACAGCCCGGTAATCAGCCCCAGCATTTT
CATSDPRQPGNQPQHF
>TRBJ2-1|-|TRBV7-3|17|-
TGTGCCAGCAGCCCTAACAACCCAGGCATATCCTACAATGAGCAGTTCTTC
CASSPNNPGISYNEQFF
>TRBJ1-6|-|TRBV27|13|-
TGTGCCAGCGGGATTGGGAGTAATTCACCCCTCCACTTT
CASGIGSNSPLHF
>TRBJ2-2|-|TRBV7-9|13|-
TGTGCCAGCAGCGTTACGAACACCGGGGAGCTGTTTTTT
CASSVTNTGELFF
>TRBJ2-5|-|TRBV11-1|19|-
TGTGCCAGCAGCCCCGTCTACTTTGATGGGAGGATGACTGCTGAGACCCAGTACTTC
CASSPVYFDGRMTAETQYF
>TRBJ2-3|-|TRBV28|18|-
TGTGCCAGCAGTCCTCGGGGAGTTGGCAGGGCAAAGTTAGATACGCAGTATTTT
CASSPRGVGRAKLDTQYF
>TRBJ2-7|-|TRBV20-1|14|TRBD1
TGCAGTGCTTGGGGACAGGCAGACTCCTACGAGCAGTACTTC
CSAWGQADSYEQYF
>TRBJ2-7|-|TRBV29-1|14|-
TGCAGCGTTGAAGATGGGCAGGTAGCCTACGAGCAGTACTTC
CSVEDGQVAYEQYF
>TRBJ2-7|few|TRBV20-1|14|TRBD2
TGCAGTGCCAATGGAGCGGGAGAGGGGTACGAGCAGTACTTC
CSANGAGEGYEQYF
>TRBJ2-7|-|TRBV4-3|14|-
TGCGCCAGCAGCCAAGATACCGGGAACTACGAGCAGTACTTC
CASSQDTGNYEQYF
>TRBJ2-3|-|TRBV5-6|16|-
TGTGCCAGCAGCTTGCGTAATTTGCGGCACACAGATACGCAGTATTTT
CASSLRNLRHTDTQYF
>TRBJ2-5|-|TRBV7-2|16|TRBD2
TGTGCCAGCAGCTTCAGCGGGAGGCAACGGGGGGAGACCCAGTACTTC
CASSFSGRQRGETQYF
>TRBJ2-1|few|TRBV6-6|15|TRBD1
TGTGCCAGCAGGCCCATTACGACAGGGAACAATGAGCAGTTCTTC
CASRPITTGNNEQFF
>TRBJ2-1|-|TRBV25-1|18|TRBD1
TGTGCCAGCAGTACCCAAGGGTTCTCGGGGACAGTCCGCAATGAGCAGTTCTTC
CASSTQGFSGTVRNEQFF
>TRBJ2-5|-|TRBV20-1|18|TRBD2
TGCAGTGCTAAAAGGCTCCGCGGGGGGGCCCAAGGGATAGAGACCCAGTACTTC
CSAKRLRGGAQGIETQYF
>TRBJ1-1|-|TRBV12-3/TRBV12-4|12|-
TGTGCCAGCAGGGAGGATGGGACTGAAGCTTTCTTT
CASREDGTEAFF
>TRBJ2-1|few|TRBV28|15|TRBD2
TGTGCCAGCAGCCTAGGGGGACTAGCGGTCAATGAGCAGTTCTTC
CASSLGGLAVNEQFF
>TRBJ2-7|-|TRBV12-3/TRBV12-4|11|-
TGTGCCAGCACCTGGGGGGTAGTGCAGTACTTC
CASTWGVVQYF
>TRBJ2-1|-|TRBV4-1|14|-
TGCGCCAGCAGCGGGATGGGCTCCTACAATGAGCAGTTCTTC
CASSGMGSYNEQFF
>TRBJ2-5|once|TRBV7-8|16|TRBD2
TGTGCCAGCAGCTTATTGTTTATGGCGGGGGGCGAGACCCAGTACTTC
CASSLLFMAGGETQYF
>TRBJ2-3|many|TRBV7-2|13|-
TGTGCCAGCAGCTTAGTTGGCGCAGATACGCAGTATTTT
CASSLVGADTQYF
>TRBJ2-2|-|TRBV7-9|15|-
TGTGCCAGCAGCTTAGATGGGGCGAGCACCGGGGAGCTGTTTTTT
CASSLDGASTGELFF
>TRBJ2-5|few|TRBV7-2|12|-
TGTGCCAGCAGCCCCACCAGGGTTGAGCAGTACTTC
CASSPTRVEQYF
>TRBJ2-1|-|TRBV9|16|TRBD1
TGTGCCAGCAGCGTAGCCCCTCGACAGGGGGTCGCTGAGCAGTTCTTC
CASSVAPRQGVAEQFF
>TRBJ1-2|-|TRBV20-1|11|-
TGCAGTGTAGGGACGCTAGATGGCTACACCTTC
CSVGTLDGYTF
>TRBJ2-1|-|TRBV7-6|15|TRBD1
TGTGCCAGCAGCCCGAGATCGGGACAGGACAATGAGCAGTTCTTC
CASSPRSGQDNEQFF
>TRBJ2-2|-|TRBV6-1|13|-
TGTGCCAGCACCCGACAGCCCACCGGGGAGCTGTTTTTT
CASTRQPTGELFF
>TRBJ2-7|-|TRBV28|15|-
TGTGCCAGCAGCATCAACCCGGAGGGGGCAGGCGAGCAGTACTTC
CASSINPEGAGEQYF
>TRBJ1-2|-|TRBV6-5|12|-
TGTGCCAGCAGGTTACGTGGAAATGGCTACACCTTC
CASRLRGNGYTF
>TRBJ2-7|many|TRBV7-2|14|-
TGTGCCAGCAGCCCAGGACTGGCGAGAGGGGAGCAGTACTTC
CASSPGLARGEQYF
>TRBJ1-2|few|TRBV18|14|-
TGTGCCAGCTCACCTGAGGGAGGGCCTTATGGCTACACCTTC
CASSPEGGPYGYTF
>TRBJ1-5|few|TRBV12-3/TRBV12-4|13|-
TGTGCCAGCAGTGTAGGGGACAATCAGCCCCAGCATTTT
CASSVGDNQPQHF
>TRBJ2-2|-|TRBV20-1|11|-
TGCAGTGCTAGAGGGCCCGGGGAGCTGTTTTTT
CSARGPGELFF
>TRBJ2-5|many|TRBV20-1|15|TRBD2
TGCAGCGCGATCCCGACTAGCGGGGACGGAGAGACCCAGTACTTC
CSAIPTSGDGETQYF
>TRBJ2-3|-|TRBV5-1|14|-
TGCGCCAGCAGCTTAATGGACCACACAGATACGCAGTATTTT
CASSLMDHTDTQYF
>TRBJ2-1|-|TRBV9|15|-
TGTGCCAGCAGCCCCCCCGGCTCCTCTACAAATGAGCAGTTCTTC
CASSPPGSSTNEQFF
>TRBJ2-3|-|TRBV20-1|12|-
TGCAGTGCTAGACCTGACTTGGATACGCAGTATTTT
CSARPDLDTQYF
>TRBJ2-4|few|TRBV15|15|-
TGTGCCACCAGCGGGCCGGACAGAGCCAAAAACATTCAGTACTTC
CATSGPDRAKNIQYF
>TRBJ2-5|-|TRBV20-1|16|TRBD2
TGCAGTGCCACCCTTTGGACTAGCGCCTACCAAGAGACCCAGTACTTC
CSATLWTSAYQETQYF
>TRBJ2-1|-|TRBV28|13|-
TGTGCCAGCAGTTATGGGACCATCTCTTCAAAGTTCTTC
CASSYGTISSKFF
>TRBJ2-7|-|TRBV6-5|13|-
TGTGCCAGCAGTTACTTTGGGGGCCACGAGCAGTACTTC
CASSYFGGHEQYF
>TRBJ1-6|-|TRBV9|15|-
TGTGCCAGCAGCGTGAACAGCGGGAATAATTCACCCCTCCACTTT
CASSVNSGNNSPLHF
>TRBJ2-2|-|TRBV12-3/TRBV12-4|15|TRBD2
TGTGCCAGCAGTTTACGCGGGAGCGGTACCGGGGAGCTGTTTTTT
CASSLRGSGTGELFF
>TRBJ1-2|-|TRBV14|15|TRBD1
TGTGCCAGCAGCCAAGACCGGGACAGGGTCTATGGCTACACCTTC
CASSQDRDRVYGYTF
>TRBJ2-6|-|TRBV3-1|14|-
TGTGCCAGCAGCCACGCGGTTGGGGCCAACGTCCTGACTTTC
CASSHAVGANVLTF
>TRBJ2-7|-|TRBV7-2|13|-
TGTGCCAGCAGCACGTCCCTATCCTACGAGCAGTACTTC
CASSTSLSYEQYF
>TRBJ2-3|many|TRBV4-3|16|TRBD2
TGCGCCAGCAGCCCCCGGACGGGGGGTGGCACAGATACGCAGTATTTT
CASSPRTGGGTDTQYF